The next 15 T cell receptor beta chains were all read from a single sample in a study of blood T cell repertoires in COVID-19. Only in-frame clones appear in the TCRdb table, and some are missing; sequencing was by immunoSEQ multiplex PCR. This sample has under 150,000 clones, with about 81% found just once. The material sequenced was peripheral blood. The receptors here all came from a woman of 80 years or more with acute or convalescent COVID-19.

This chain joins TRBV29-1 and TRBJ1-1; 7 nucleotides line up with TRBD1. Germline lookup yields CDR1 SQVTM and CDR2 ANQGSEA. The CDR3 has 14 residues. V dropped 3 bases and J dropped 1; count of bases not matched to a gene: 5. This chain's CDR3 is CSVDRGLENTEAFF. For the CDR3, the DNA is TGCAGCGTTGATAGGGGGCTGGAGAACACTGAAGCTTTCTTT.

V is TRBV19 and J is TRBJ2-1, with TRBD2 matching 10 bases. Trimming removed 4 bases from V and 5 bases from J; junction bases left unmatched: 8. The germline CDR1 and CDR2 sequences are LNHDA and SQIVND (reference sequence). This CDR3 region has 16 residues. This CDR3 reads CASSKAVAGGNNEQFF. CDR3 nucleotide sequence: TGTGCCAGTAGTAAGGCGGTAGCGGGGGGTAACAATGAGCAGTTCTTC. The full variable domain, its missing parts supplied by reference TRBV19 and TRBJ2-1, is DGGITQSPKYLFRKEGQNVTLSCEQNLNHDAMYWYRQDPGQGLRLIYYSQIVNDFQKGDIAEGYSVSREKKESFPLTVTSAQKNPTAFYLCASSKAVAGGNNEQFFGPGTRLTVL.

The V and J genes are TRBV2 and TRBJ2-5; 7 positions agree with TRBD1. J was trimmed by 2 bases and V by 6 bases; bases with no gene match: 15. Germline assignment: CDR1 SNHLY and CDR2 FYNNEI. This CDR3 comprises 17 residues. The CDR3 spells CASRFSPKTGRQETQYF. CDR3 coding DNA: TGTGCCAGCAGGTTTTCCCCAAAGACAGGGCGACAAGAGACCCAGTACTTC.

CDR3 loop: CASSYHGGGEQYF. As DNA, the CDR3 is TGTGCCAGCAGTTACCATGGGGGCGGCGAGCAGTACTTC. This sequence joins TRBV6-2 or TRBV6-3 and TRBJ2-7, with D maybe TRBD1 (6 bases). V lost 2 bases, J lost 6 bases, and 11 bases lay in between. The CDR3 totals 13 residues. The germline V gene has CDR1 MNHEY and CDR2 SVGEGT.

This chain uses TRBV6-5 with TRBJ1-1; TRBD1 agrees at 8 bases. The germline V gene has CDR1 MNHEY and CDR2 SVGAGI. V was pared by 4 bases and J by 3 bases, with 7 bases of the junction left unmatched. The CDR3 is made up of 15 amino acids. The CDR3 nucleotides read TGTGCCAGCAGTTCTTACCTGACAGGGGACACTGAAGCTTTCTTT. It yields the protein CASSSYLTGDTEAFF.

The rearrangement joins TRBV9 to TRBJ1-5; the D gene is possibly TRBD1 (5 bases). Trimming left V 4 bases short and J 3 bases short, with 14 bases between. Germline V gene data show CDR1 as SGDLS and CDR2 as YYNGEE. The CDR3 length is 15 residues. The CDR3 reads CASSQGSADNQPQHF. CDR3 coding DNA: TGTGCCAGCAGCCAGGGCTCGGCGGACAATCAGCCCCAGCATTTT. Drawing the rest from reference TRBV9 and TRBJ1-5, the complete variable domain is DSGVTQTPKHLITATGQRVTLRCSPRSGDLSVYWYQQSLDQGLQFLIQYYNGEERAKGNILERFSAQQFPDLHSELNLSSLELGDSALYFCASSQGSADNQPQHFGDGTRLSIL.

The CDR3 reads CASQETGDSYEQYF. CDR3 nucleotides: TGTGCCAGCCAGGAGACAGGGGACTCCTACGAGCAGTACTTC. V and J are TRBV18 and TRBJ2-7; TRBD1 agrees at 8 bases. Germline loops: CDR1 KGHSH, CDR2 LQKENI. This CDR3 has 14 residues. V lost 8 bases to trimming and J lost 0 bases; unmatched junction nucleotides: 6.

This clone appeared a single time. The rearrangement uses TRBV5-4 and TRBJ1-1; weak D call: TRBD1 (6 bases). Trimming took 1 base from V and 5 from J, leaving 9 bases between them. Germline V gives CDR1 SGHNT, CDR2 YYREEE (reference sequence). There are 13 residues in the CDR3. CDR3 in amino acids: CASSLTGITEAFF. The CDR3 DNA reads TGTGCCAGCAGCTTGACAGGGATTACTGAAGCTTTCTTT.

As DNA, the CDR3 is TGTGCCAGCAGTTACTCGCAGGGTCGGCAGCCCCAGCATTTT. It is translated as CASSYSQGRQPQHF. The V and J genes are TRBV6-6 and TRBJ1-5; TRBD1 might be the D (5 bases). This CDR3 is 14 amino acids long. The ends were cut back, 0 bases at V and 7 bases at J, with 10 bases in the middle. Germline V gives CDR1 MNHNY, CDR2 SVGAGI (reference sequence).

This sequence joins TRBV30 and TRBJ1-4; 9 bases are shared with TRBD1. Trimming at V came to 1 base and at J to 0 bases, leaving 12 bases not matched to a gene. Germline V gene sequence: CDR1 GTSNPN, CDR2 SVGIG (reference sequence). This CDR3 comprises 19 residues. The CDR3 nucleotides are TGTGCCTGGAGTGCCTGGGGACAGGGTCCGAAAGCAACTAATGAAAAACTGTTTTTT. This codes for CAWSAWGQGPKATNEKLFF.

The CDR3 protein is CASSYGGAGFYEQYF. The CDR3 DNA is TGTGCCAGCAGTTACGGGGGGGCCGGCTTCTACGAGCAGTACTTC. V is TRBV6-2 or TRBV6-3 and J is TRBJ2-7; D might be TRBD2 (7 bases). Deletions cut 2 bases from V and 3 bases from J, with 14 bases between. The CDR3 contains 15 residues. Germline V gene data show CDR1 as MNHEY and CDR2 as SVGEGT.

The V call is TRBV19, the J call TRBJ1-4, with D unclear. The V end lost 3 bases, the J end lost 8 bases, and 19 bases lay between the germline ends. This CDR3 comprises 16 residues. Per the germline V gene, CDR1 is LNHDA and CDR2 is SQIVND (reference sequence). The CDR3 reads CASSILRPGGYEKLFF. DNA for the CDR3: TGTGCCAGTAGTATTCTCAGACCAGGAGGGTACGAAAAACTGTTTTTT.

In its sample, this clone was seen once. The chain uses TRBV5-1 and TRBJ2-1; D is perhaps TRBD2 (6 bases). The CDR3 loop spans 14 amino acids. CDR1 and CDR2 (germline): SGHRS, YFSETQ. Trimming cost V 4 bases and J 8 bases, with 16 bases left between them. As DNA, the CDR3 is TGCGCCAGCAGCCCGGGACTTTCCCGGGATGAGCAGTTCTTC. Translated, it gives CASSPGLSRDEQFF.

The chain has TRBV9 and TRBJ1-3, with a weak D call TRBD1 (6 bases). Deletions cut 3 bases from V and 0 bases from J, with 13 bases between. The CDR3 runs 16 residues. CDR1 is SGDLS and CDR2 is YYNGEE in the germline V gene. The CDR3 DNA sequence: TGTGCCAGCAGCGGCCAGGGGAGCTACTCTGGAAACACCATATATTTT. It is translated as CASSGQGSYSGNTIYF.

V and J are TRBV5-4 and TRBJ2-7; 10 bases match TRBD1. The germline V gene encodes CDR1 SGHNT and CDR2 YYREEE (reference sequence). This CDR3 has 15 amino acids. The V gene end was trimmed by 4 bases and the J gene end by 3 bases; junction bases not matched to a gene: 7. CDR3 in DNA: TGTGCCAGCAGCGACGCCCGGACAGGGGGCTACGAGCAGTACTTC. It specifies CASSDARTGGYEQYF.